Shown below are 2 T cell receptor beta chains from a single sample sequenced in a study of cytomegalovirus exposure and HLA in healthy donors (TCRdb year 2017). Preparation of the library involved the immunoSEQ multiplex PCR assay. A mixture of 60 forward primers for TCR Vbeta segments and 13 reverse primers for TCR Jbeta segments was used in the multiplex PCR. TCRdb took over this immuneACCESS table, retaining in-frame rearrangements with V and J assigned. Such tables are incomplete; in checked studies, under half of the missing clones stem from an unresolved V gene, and the remainder is unexplained. For this sample the table gives some 120,000 clones, of which 81% were detected only once. The top ten constitute under 5% of the sample. The sequenced sample consisted of PBMCs. The receptors were gathered from a man between 18 and 29 years old in good health and CMV-seropositive.

This clone was observed once. The chain couples TRBV2 to TRBJ2-5; the match to TRBD1 covers 7 bases. The CDR3 loop spans 14 amino acids. CDR1 SNHLY and CDR2 FYNNEI come from the germline V gene. J was trimmed by 0 bases and V by 6 bases; bases with no gene match: 4. The CDR3 sequence: CASSQGQNQETQYF. CDR3 bases: TGTGCCAGCAGCCAGGGACAGAACCAAGAGACCCAGTACTTC.

The chain links TRBV4-2 to TRBJ2-5; D is undetermined. CDR3 length: 13 residues. Trimming took 0 bases from V and 7 from J, leaving 9 bases between them. Germline CDR1 is LGHNA and CDR2 is YNFKEQ. CDR3 in DNA: TGTGCCAGCAGCCAAGATTCGCGAGGGACCCAGTACTTC. Translated: CASSQDSRGTQYF.